This paragraph covers one T cell receptor beta chain sequence. Its antigen is as yet unknown. This sample is drawn from a study of shared clonotypes between healthy human individuals. Study as a whole: Per donor, CD8 memory used one plate, CD8 naive used two, CD4 memory used three and CD4 naive used three. Regarding the study as a whole: Owing to a small donor count, the genetic and exposure-history diversity represented was limited. A generally larger estimated richness was seen in naive subsets than in memory subsets.

From germline, CDR1 is MNHNS and CDR2 SASEGT. The CDR3 runs 15 residues. The V end was cut by 2 bases, the J end by 5 bases, with 15 bases between. Data came from immunoSEQ multiplex PCR; TCRdb stores just in-frame clones and leaves some out. This table holds about 2.4 million clones, roughly 93% found once. Each sample came from a Caucasian adult donor living in Nashville, Tennessee. This chain links TRBV6-1 with TRBJ1-1, with D unresolved. The sample was naive CD4+ T cells from PBMCs. Subset here: CD45RA+ positively selected. The receptor's source is a man in his late teens or twenties in good health. Some clones in this sample may be carry-over from other donors' samples. The CDR3 spells CASSEYLQGKTEAFF. CDR3 DNA: TGTGCCAGCAGTGAATATTTGCAAGGGAAGACTGAAGCTTTCTTT.